This record concerns one T cell receptor (beta chain) sequence. This entry is derived from a study of T cell responses to AZD1222 COVID-19 vaccine. TCRdb keeps only in-frame clones here, not all; method: immunoSEQ multiplex PCR. In the table there are approximately 130,000 clones, roughly 93% of which are singletons. This CDR3 has 15 amino acids. Trimming cost V 0 bases and J 8 bases, with 16 bases left between them. From germline, CDR1 is SEHNR and CDR2 FQNEAQ (reference sequence). This sequence originates from an adult in good health. Material: peripheral blood, obtained on day 0 of AZD1222 vaccination. The chain employs TRBV7-9 and TRBJ1-2; weak D call: TRBD1 (5 bases). In DNA form, the CDR3 reads TGTGCCAGCAGCTTAGCCGGGACCCCGGTGGGAGGCTACACCTTC. It encodes CASSLAGTPVGGYTF.